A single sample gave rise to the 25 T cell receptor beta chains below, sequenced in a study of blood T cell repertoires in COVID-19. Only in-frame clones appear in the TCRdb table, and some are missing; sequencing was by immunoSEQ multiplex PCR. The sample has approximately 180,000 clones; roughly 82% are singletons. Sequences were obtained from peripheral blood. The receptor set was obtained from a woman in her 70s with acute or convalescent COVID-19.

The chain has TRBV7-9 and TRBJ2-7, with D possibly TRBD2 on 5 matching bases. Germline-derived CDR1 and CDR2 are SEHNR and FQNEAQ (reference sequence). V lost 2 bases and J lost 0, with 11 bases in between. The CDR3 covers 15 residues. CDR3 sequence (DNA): TGTGCCAGCAGCTTACTCGCGGGTTTCTCCTACGAGCAGTACTTC. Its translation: CASSLLAGFSYEQYF.

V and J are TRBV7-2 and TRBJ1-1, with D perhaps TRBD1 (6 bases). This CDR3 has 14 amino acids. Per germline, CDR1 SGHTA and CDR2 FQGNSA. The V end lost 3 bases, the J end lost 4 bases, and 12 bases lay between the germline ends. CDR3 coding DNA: TGTGCCAGCAGCTTCGCAGGGGCGAGCACTGAAGCTTTCTTT. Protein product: CASSFAGASTEAFF.

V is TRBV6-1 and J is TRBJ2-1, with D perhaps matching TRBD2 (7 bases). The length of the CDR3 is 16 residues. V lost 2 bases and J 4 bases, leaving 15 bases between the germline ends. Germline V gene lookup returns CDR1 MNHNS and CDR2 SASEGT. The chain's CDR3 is CASSELGGPGYNEQFF. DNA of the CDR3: TGTGCCAGCAGTGAATTGGGGGGGCCGGGTTACAATGAGCAGTTCTTC.

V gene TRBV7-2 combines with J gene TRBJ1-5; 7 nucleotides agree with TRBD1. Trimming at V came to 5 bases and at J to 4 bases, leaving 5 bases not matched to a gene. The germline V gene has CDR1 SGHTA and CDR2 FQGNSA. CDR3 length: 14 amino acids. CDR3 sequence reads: CASSAQTGNQPQHF. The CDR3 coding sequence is TGTGCCAGCAGCGCACAGACAGGGAATCAGCCCCAGCATTTT.

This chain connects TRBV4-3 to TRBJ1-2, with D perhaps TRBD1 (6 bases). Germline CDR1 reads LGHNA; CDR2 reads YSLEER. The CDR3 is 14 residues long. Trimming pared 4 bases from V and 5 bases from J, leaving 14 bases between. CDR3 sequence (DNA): TGCGCCAGCAGCCCCGGACAGCAGCTTTATGGCTACACCTTC. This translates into CASSPGQQLYGYTF.

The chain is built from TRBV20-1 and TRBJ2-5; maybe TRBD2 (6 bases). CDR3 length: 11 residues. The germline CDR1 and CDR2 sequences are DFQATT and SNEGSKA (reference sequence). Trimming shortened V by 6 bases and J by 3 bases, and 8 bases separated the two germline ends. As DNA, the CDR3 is TGCAGTGCCGGCGGGGAAGAGACCCAGTACTTC. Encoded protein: CSAGGEETQYF.

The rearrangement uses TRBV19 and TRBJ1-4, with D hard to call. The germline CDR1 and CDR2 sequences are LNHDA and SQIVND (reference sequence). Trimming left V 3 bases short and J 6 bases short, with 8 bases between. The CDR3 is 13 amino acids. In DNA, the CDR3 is TGTGCCAGTAGTATCCCGGACTATGAAAAACTGTTTTTT. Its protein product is CASSIPDYEKLFF.

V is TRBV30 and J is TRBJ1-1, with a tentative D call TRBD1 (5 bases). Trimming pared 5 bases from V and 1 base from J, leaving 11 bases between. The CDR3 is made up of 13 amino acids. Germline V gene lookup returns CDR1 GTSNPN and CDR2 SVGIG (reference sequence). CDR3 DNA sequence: TGTGCCTGGGGGGAGGGGAGGAACACTGAAGCTTTCTTT. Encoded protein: CAWGEGRNTEAFF.

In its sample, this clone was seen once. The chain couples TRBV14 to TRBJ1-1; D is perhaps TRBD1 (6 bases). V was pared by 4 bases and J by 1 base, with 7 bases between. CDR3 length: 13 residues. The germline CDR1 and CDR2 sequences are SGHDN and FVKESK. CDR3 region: CASSRGRNTEAFF. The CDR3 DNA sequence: TGTGCCAGCAGCCGGGGGCGGAACACTGAAGCTTTCTTT.

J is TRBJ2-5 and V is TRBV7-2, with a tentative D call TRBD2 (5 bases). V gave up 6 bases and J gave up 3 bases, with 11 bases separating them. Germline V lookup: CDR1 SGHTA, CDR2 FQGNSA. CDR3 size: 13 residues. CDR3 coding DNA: TGTGCCAGCAGTTCGGGGTCAAAAGAGACCCAGTACTTC. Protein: CASSSGSKETQYF.

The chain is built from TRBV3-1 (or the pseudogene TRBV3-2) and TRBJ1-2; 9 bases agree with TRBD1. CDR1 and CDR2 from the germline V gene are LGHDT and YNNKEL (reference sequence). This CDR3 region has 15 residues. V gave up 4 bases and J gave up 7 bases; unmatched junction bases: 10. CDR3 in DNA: TGTGCCAGCAGCCCACGGGGACAGGGAGGTTTTGGCTACACCTTC. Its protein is CASSPRGQGGFGYTF.

This chain's CDR3 is CASSLFPTNSYEQYF. CDR3 DNA: TGCGCCAGCAGCTTGTTCCCGACAAACTCCTACGAGCAGTACTTC. The rearrangement joins TRBV5-1 to TRBJ2-7; D call uncertain. This CDR3 comprises 15 residues. The germline V gene has CDR1 SGHRS and CDR2 YFSETQ. Trimming stripped 1 base from V and 0 bases from J, with 11 bases between.

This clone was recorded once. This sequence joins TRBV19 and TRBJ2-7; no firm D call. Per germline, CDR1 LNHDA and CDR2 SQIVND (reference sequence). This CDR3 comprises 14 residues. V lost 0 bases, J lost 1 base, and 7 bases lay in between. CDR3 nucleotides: TGTGCCAGTAGTATAGATAGGCGGTCCTACGAGCAGTACTTC. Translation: CASSIDRRSYEQYF.

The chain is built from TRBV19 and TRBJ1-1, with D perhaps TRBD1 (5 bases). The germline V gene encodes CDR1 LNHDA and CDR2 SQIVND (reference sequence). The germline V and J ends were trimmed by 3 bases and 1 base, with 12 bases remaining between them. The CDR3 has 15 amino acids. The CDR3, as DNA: TGTGCCAGTAGTATTAGGACACAAACGAACACTGAAGCTTTCTTT. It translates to CASSIRTQTNTEAFF.

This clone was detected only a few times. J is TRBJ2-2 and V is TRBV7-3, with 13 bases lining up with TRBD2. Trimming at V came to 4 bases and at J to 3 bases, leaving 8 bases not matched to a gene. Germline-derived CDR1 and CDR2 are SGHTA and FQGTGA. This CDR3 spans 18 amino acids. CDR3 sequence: CASSSLAGGPTDTGELFF. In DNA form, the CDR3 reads TGTGCCAGCAGCTCACTAGCGGGGGGGCCGACGGACACCGGGGAGCTGTTTTTT.

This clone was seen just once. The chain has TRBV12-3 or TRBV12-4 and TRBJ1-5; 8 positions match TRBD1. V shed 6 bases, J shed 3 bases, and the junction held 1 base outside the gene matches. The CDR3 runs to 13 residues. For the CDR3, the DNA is TGTGCCAGCAGGACAGGGGACAATCAGCCCCAGCATTTT. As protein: CASRTGDNQPQHF.

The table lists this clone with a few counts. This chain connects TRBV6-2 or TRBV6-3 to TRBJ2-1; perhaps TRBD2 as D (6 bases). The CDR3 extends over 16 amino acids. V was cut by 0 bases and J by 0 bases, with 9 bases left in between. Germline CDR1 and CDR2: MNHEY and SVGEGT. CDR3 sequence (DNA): TGTGCCAGCAGTTACTCGGGGGGAGGCTCCTACAATGAGCAGTTCTTC. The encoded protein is CASSYSGGGSYNEQFF.

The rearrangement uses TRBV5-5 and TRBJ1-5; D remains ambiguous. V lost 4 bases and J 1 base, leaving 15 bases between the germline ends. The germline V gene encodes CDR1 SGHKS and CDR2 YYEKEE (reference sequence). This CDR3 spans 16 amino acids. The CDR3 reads CASSRRGRASNQPQHF. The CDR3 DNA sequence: TGTGCCAGCAGCCGACGAGGGCGGGCGAGCAATCAGCCCCAGCATTTT.

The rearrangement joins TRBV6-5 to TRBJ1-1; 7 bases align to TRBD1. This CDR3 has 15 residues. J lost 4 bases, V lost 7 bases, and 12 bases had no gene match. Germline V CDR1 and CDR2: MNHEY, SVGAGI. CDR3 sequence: CASTQSGTAGTEAFF. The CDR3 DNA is TGTGCCAGCACCCAAAGTGGGACAGCGGGCACTGAAGCTTTCTTT.

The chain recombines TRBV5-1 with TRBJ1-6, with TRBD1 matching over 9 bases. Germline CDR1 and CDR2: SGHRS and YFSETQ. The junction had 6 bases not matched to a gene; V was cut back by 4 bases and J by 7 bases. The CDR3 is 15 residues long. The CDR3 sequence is CASSAPDRGNSPLHF. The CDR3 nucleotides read TGCGCCAGCAGCGCACCGGACAGGGGAAATTCACCCCTCCACTTT.

DNA of the CDR3: TGTGCCAGCTCCCCGGACAGGGGCGCTCGGAATGAGCAGTTCTTC. Translation: CASSPDRGARNEQFF. The chain has TRBV18 and TRBJ2-1; 9 nucleotides match TRBD1. The CDR3 runs to 15 residues. Germline CDR1 KGHSH, CDR2 LQKENI. V lost 6 bases to trimming and J lost 7 bases; unmatched junction nucleotides: 10. The full variable domain, completed using reference TRBV18 and TRBJ2-1, is NAGVMQNPRHLVRRRGQEARLRCSPMKGHSHVYWYRQLPEEGLKFMVYLQKENIIDESGMPKERFSAEFPKEGPSILRIQQVVRGDSAAYFCASSPDRGARNEQFFGPGTRLTVL.

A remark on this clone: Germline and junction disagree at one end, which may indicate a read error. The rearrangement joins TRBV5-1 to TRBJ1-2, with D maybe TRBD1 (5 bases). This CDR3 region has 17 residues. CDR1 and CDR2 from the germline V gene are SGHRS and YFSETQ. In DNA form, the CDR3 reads TGCGCCAGCACCTTGCCCTCCACAGGAGTATCTAACTATGGCTACACCTTC. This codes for CASTLPSTGVSNYGYTF.

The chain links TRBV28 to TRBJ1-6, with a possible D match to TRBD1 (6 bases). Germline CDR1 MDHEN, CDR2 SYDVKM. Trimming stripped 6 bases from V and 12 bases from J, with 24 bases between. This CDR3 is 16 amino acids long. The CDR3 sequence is CASSPRGGLPARPLHF. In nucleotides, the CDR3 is TGTGCCAGCAGCCCTCGGGGGGGGCTTCCGGCGAGACCCCTCCACTTT. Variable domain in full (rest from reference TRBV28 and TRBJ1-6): DVKVTQSSRYLVKRTGEKVFLECVQDMDHENMFWYRQDPGLGLRLIYFSYDVKMKEKGDIPEGYSVSREKKERFSLILESASTNQTSMYLCASSPRGGLPARPLHFGNGTRLTVT.

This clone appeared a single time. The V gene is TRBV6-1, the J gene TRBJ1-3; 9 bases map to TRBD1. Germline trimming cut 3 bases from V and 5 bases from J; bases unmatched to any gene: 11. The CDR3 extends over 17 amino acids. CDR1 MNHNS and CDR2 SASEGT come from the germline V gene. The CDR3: CASSEIGDRVGRNTIYF. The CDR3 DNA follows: TGTGCCAGCAGTGAGATCGGGGACAGGGTAGGGAGAAACACCATATATTTT.

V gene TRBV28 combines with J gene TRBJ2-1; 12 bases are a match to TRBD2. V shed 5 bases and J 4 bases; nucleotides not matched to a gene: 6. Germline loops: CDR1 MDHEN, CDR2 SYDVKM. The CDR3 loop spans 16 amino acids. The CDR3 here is CASSPTSGRPYNEQFF. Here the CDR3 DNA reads TGTGCCAGCAGTCCCACTAGCGGGAGGCCTTACAATGAGCAGTTCTTC.